This TCR beta chain was documented in a study of CD8 T cells in ankylosing spondylitis. Whole-study findings and limits: According to the report, clones linked to the disease were significantly enriched in matched synovial fluid samples taken from ankylosing spondylitis patients. Clones that were linked to disease were CD8+ and were relatively rare in peripheral blood. Existing reports had already noted some motif variants in reactive arthritis synovial fluid and blood.

This clonotype was recorded many times. The antigen is not known. Quantitative 5'-RACE was performed with molecular barcodes, and it yielded the TCR beta libraries. Via MiXCR, TCRdb re-called the 5' RACE reads, giving one row per CDR3 protein. The profile covers about 130,000 distinct CDR3 sequences, with around 7% appearing a single time and over 9% taken by the ten largest. This CDR3 has 13 residues. Germline V gene sequence: CDR1 SGHDN, CDR2 FVKESK. The V and J ends lost 6 bases and 5 bases respectively, with 10 bases between them. The sequence derives from a male donor with ankylosing spondylitis or in good health (not recorded which). The source material was blood, either unsorted or a sorted T cell fraction (not recorded which). The chain carries TRBV14 and TRBJ1-4, with unresolved D. The CDR3 DNA reads TGTGCCAGCAGTCGAGGGCAAAATGAAAAACTGTTTTTT. Amino acid sequence: CASSRGQNEKLFF.